The 22 T cell receptor beta chains given below trace back to one sample, sequenced in a study of early T cells in non-severe SARS-CoV-2 infection. TCRdb re-analysed the 5' RACE reads in MiXCR, keeping a single row per CDR3 protein. The sample comprises tens of thousands of distinct CDR3 sequences, approximately 6.1% of which are singletons, and roughly 3.5% rests with the top ten. The sample was whole blood, taken at baseline. The receptors shown here come from an adult who was a healthcare worker with PCR-confirmed SARS-CoV-2 infection or an uninfected control (not recorded which).

This clonotype was seen many times. The chain combines TRBV5-4 with TRBJ1-1; 9 nucleotides align to TRBD1. Germline-derived CDR1 and CDR2 are SGHNT and YYREEE (reference sequence). Unmatched junction bases numbered 4, after V lost 3 bases and J lost 4 bases. The CDR3 runs to 14 residues. The CDR3: CASSSTGGSTEAFF. CDR3 bases: TGTGCCAGCAGCTCGACAGGGGGGAGCACTGAAGCTTTCTTT.

The sample holds a few counts of this clonotype. The V gene is TRBV20-1, the J gene TRBJ2-3; the match to TRBD2 covers 9 bases. Germline CDR1 reads DFQATT; CDR2 reads SNEGSKA (reference sequence). V shed 3 bases and J 2 bases; nucleotides not matched to a gene: 9. This CDR3 has 16 residues. The chain's CDR3 is CSASLLTSGYTDTQYF. The CDR3 DNA reads as TGCAGTGCTAGTCTCTTGACTAGCGGCTACACAGATACGCAGTATTTT.

This clonotype occurred a few times. The chain uses TRBV29-1 and TRBJ2-1, with D possibly matching TRBD2 (6 bases). This CDR3 is built from 13 residues. Trimming removed 7 bases from V and 7 bases from J, with 17 bases in between. From germline, CDR1 is SQVTM and CDR2 ANQGSEA. The CDR3 DNA sequence: TGCAGCGGGGGGGTATCCCCAGGGAATGAGCAGTTCTTC. It encodes CSGGVSPGNEQFF.

As to this clonotype: This sequence may be a read error, since a much larger clone differs from it by one base. The gene calls are TRBV10-3 and TRBJ2-2; a weak D match, TRBD2 (6 bases). CDR3 size: 12 residues. Per germline, CDR1 ENHRY and CDR2 SYGVKD. Trimming removed 5 bases from V and 6 bases from J, with 7 bases in between. The CDR3 reads CAISSSAGELFF. DNA for the CDR3: TGTGCCATCAGTTCTAGCGCCGGGGAGCTGTTTTTT.

This clonotype was seen ten or more times. The rearrangement links TRBV6-5 to TRBJ2-7; 7 positions match TRBD2. The CDR3 runs 15 residues. CDR1 is MNHEY, CDR2 SVGAGI, per germline. With V trimmed by 0 bases and J by 5 bases, 7 bases remained unmatched. In DNA, the CDR3 is TGTGCCAGCAGTTACTCCGGCGGGAGATCCCACGAGCAGTACTTC. This sequence encodes CASSYSGGRSHEQYF.

This clonotype has just a few counts. The V gene is TRBV24-1, the J gene TRBJ2-5; D unresolved. The CDR3 is 14 amino acids. The V and J ends lost 3 bases and 5 bases respectively, with 12 bases between them. The germline gives CDR1 KGHDR, CDR2 SFDVKD. In DNA form, the CDR3 reads TGTGCCACCAGTGATCCCCGCGGAGTCGAGACCCAGTACTTC. It yields the protein CATSDPRGVETQYF.

Many counts were recorded for this clonotype. The chain couples TRBV6-5 to TRBJ2-3, with a weak D call TRBD2 (6 bases). The CDR3 is 15 residues long. Trimming removed 0 bases from V and 1 base from J, with 8 bases in between. In germline, CDR1 is MNHEY, CDR2 SVGAGI. This chain's CDR3 is CASSYSRDGTDTQYF. Here the CDR3 DNA reads TGTGCCAGCAGTTACTCGCGGGATGGCACAGATACGCAGTATTTT.

This clonotype has a count of ten or more. The rearrangement links TRBV28 to TRBJ2-7, with D possibly being TRBD2 (6 bases). The CDR3 extends over 17 amino acids. Per germline, CDR1 MDHEN and CDR2 SYDVKM. V was shortened by 8 bases and J by 0 bases, with 23 bases between the two germline ends. CDR3 residues: CASLSSFLAHGSYEQYF. As DNA, the CDR3 is TGTGCCAGCCTCAGTTCCTTTCTAGCGCACGGCTCCTACGAGCAGTACTTC.

This clonotype was observed many times. V usage is TRBV25-1 and J usage is TRBJ1-3, with 7 positions matching TRBD1. CDR1 and CDR2 from the germline V gene are MGHDK and SYGVNS. V was clipped by 1 base and J by 1 base; unmatched bases: 10. CDR3 length: 18 amino acids. The CDR3 reads CASSELWGGGASGNTIYF. The CDR3 nucleotides are TGTGCCAGCAGTGAATTATGGGGAGGGGGCGCTTCTGGAAACACCATATATTTT.

This clonotype was counted at least ten times. The chain has TRBV5-6 and TRBJ2-5; D perhaps matches TRBD1 (6 bases). The CDR3 runs to 15 residues. The V gene's germline CDR1 is SGHDT and CDR2 YYEEEE. V lost 0 bases, J lost 0 bases, and 9 bases lay in between. The CDR3 spells CASSLAGEYQETQYF. The CDR3, as DNA: TGTGCCAGCAGCTTGGCAGGGGAGTACCAAGAGACCCAGTACTTC.

This clonotype has a count of ten or more. This chain connects TRBV28 to TRBJ2-3; 15 bases align to TRBD2. This CDR3 comprises 16 residues. V lost 7 bases and J lost 8; bases outside the gene matches: 10. CDR1 and CDR2 (germline): MDHEN, SYDVKM. In DNA form, the CDR3 reads TGTGCCAGCACGCCGCTCCGGACTAGCGGGAGGGGTACGCAGTATTTT. It encodes CASTPLRTSGRGTQYF.

This clonotype was recorded a few times. The chain recombines TRBV18 with TRBJ1-1; 8 nucleotides match TRBD1. Germline loops: CDR1 KGHSH, CDR2 LQKENI. The CDR3 consists of 14 residues. The trim removed 6 bases at V and 4 bases at J, leaving 7 bases unmatched. The CDR3 loop is CASSLDREGTEAFF. CDR3 nucleotide sequence: TGTGCCAGCTCCCTGGACAGGGAAGGCACTGAAGCTTTCTTT.

J is TRBJ2-5 and V is TRBV7-7; D call uncertain. This CDR3 contains 15 residues. Germline lookup yields CDR1 SSHAT and CDR2 FNYEAQ (reference sequence). V was shortened by 3 bases and J by 0 bases, with 11 bases between the two germline ends. The CDR3 loop reads CASSFGSGHQETQYF. The CDR3 DNA follows: TGTGCCAGCAGCTTTGGGTCCGGGCACCAAGAGACCCAGTACTTC.

This chain connects TRBV20-1 to TRBJ2-3, with TRBD2 matching over 11 bases. This CDR3 is 18 amino acids long. V shed 1 base and J 0 bases; nucleotides not matched to a gene: 9. CDR1 is DFQATT, CDR2 SNEGSKA, per germline (reference sequence). CDR3 loop: CSARGGTSGPISTDTQYF. The CDR3 nucleotides read TGCAGTGCTAGAGGAGGGACTAGCGGACCGATTAGCACAGATACGCAGTATTTT.

This clonotype appeared many times. The CDR3 loop reads CASRQGSYEQYF. The CDR3 region has the DNA TGTGCCAGCCGACAGGGCTCCTACGAGCAGTACTTC. This sequence joins TRBV28 and TRBJ2-7; the match to TRBD1 covers 7 bases. Germline V gives CDR1 MDHEN, CDR2 SYDVKM. The CDR3 is 12 residues long. With 8 bases clipped from V and 0 bases from J, the junction kept 1 base outside the gene matches.

This clonotype came up many times. In DNA, the CDR3 is TGTGCCAGCACGAGACAGGGTTCCCTCTCCTACGAGCAGTACTTC. Protein sequence: CASTRQGSLSYEQYF. The chain employs TRBV6-2 or TRBV6-3 and TRBJ2-7; TRBD1 matches 7 bases. CDR3 length: 15 residues. V lost 7 bases, J lost 0 bases, and 9 bases stayed unmatched. The germline V gene has CDR1 MNHEY and CDR2 SVGEGT.

This clonotype was observed a few times. The rearrangement uses TRBV6-1 and TRBJ2-1, with 13 bases identical to TRBD2. Germline V gene data show CDR1 as MNHNS and CDR2 as SASEGT. The length of the CDR3 is 16 residues. Unmatched junction bases numbered 9, after V lost 10 bases and J lost 3 bases. CDR3 sequence (DNA): TGTGCCACCCAAGGGACTAGCGGGAACTTCTACAATGAGCAGTTCTTC. This sequence encodes CATQGTSGNFYNEQFF.

This clonotype has ten or more counts. This chain uses TRBV29-1 with TRBJ2-5, with D maybe TRBD2 (6 bases). This CDR3 has 14 amino acids. The ends were cut back, 5 bases at V and 4 bases at J, with 17 bases in the middle. CDR1 is SQVTM and CDR2 is ANQGSEA in the germline V gene. The CDR3 protein is CSVRASDGGETQYF. Here the CDR3 DNA reads TGCAGCGTTAGGGCTAGCGATGGGGGAGAGACCCAGTACTTC.

This clonotype was seen a few times. The genes are TRBV18 and TRBJ1-2; D call uncertain. Germline V gene lookup returns CDR1 KGHSH and CDR2 LQKENI. The CDR3 totals 15 residues. V was trimmed by 2 bases and J by 1 base, leaving 11 bases between them. CDR3 sequence reads: CASSPGQALNYGYTF. The CDR3 DNA is TGTGCCAGCTCACCAGGGCAGGCACTTAACTATGGCTACACCTTC.

The table lists this clonotype with many counts. This chain uses TRBV10-3 with TRBJ1-6, with no clear D. The CDR3 spans 13 residues. The germline V gene has CDR1 ENHRY and CDR2 SYGVKD. CDR3 sequence: CASCDGVGSPLHF. DNA of the CDR3: TGTGCTTCCTGCGATGGGGTCGGATCACCCCTCCACTTT.

This clonotype was counted at least ten times. The rearrangement uses TRBV5-1 and TRBJ1-5, with D unclear. Germline V CDR1 and CDR2: SGHRS, YFSETQ. Trimming left V 4 bases short and J 4 bases short, with 15 bases between. CDR3 length equals 15 residues. DNA of the CDR3: TGCGCCAGCAGCACCGACGGTAATTGGAATCAGCCCCAGCATTTT. Its translation: CASSTDGNWNQPQHF.

This clonotype has more than one count but fewer than ten. V and J are TRBV28 and TRBJ2-7; D unresolved. The CDR3 covers 13 residues. V lost 5 bases and J 0 bases, leaving 8 bases between the germline ends. The V gene's germline CDR1 is MDHEN and CDR2 SYDVKM. The CDR3 DNA sequence: TGTGCCAGCAGTACCCAGCTCTCCTACGAGCAGTACTTC. It codes for CASSTQLSYEQYF.